Here is one TCR beta chain with its context. Its recognized antigen is unknown. Base quality data are lacking; no much larger clone is found one base away. Between the V and J ends, shortened by 3 bases and 4 bases respectively, the junction contains 9 bases. From the germline V gene, CDR1 is MDHEN and CDR2 is SYDVKM. The CDR3 has 13 amino acids, counting the end cysteine and phenylalanine. Only CDR3 DNA remains: 39 bases, in frame from the first base. This sample was taken from a study of shared T cell receptors in the human thymus (dated by TCRdb to about 2021). Regarding the study in general: The study investigated the way shared, self-reactive T-cell receptor alpha chains are produced in the human thymus.

Library generation was performed with the immunoSEQ multiplex PCR assay. The immuneACCESS repertoire file appears here via TCRdb, limited to in-frame rearrangements. These files lack a portion of the clones; in checked studies, under half of the deficit traces to unresolved V genes, and the cause of the others is not known. The sample data list 700,000 to 750,000 clones, and 70% to 90% of these were observed just once. Roughly 0.01% of the sample goes to the ten largest clones. This sample was also put to use in a study of human thymus T cells. As the second study states: The donors were immunologically healthy infants in Finland who had open corrective cardiac surgery for congenital heart defects. Thymus tissue was obtained as surgical resects removed during corrective cardiac surgery. Usage of V and J gene segments appeared to be biased in both the thymic and the peripheral blood repertoires. The related research found that thymic TCR repertoires overlapped highly between unrelated individuals. TCR alpha and beta repertoires from under 10 infant thymus samples and four related peripheral blood samples were characterized in the study. Donor ages ranging from about 6 to 244 days were recorded, and more than five male and a couple of female infants were included in the cohort. Thymocytes were released mechanically from tissue and stored at -70 °C as pellets of 10-30 million cells. Genomic DNA was extracted from frozen cell pellets with a QIAsymphony instrument. Using the immunoSEQ multiplex PCR assay, the TCRB and TCRAD loci were amplified from a standardized quantity of quality-controlled genomic DNA. Amplicons spanned the V(D)J region at a length sufficient to cover the CDR3 and identify V and J genes. Amplicon sequencing was performed on an Illumina platform through the commercial immunoSEQ service. Primer bias and sequencing errors were corrected using previously described methods, and TCRAD and TCRB definitions followed the IMGT database. Repertoires were analysed with immunoSEQ Analyzer 3.0 and VDJTools, covering basic statistics, V/J segment usage, diversity estimates, rarefaction and pairwise overlap. Chao1, ChaoE, Efron-Thisted, Shannon and inverse Simpson indices were used to estimate diversity, which was also estimated on datasets down-sampled to the smallest sample. Repertoire overlap used strict matching of CDR3 nucleotide sequence, V gene and J gene, with Jaccard-based multidimensional scaling clustering. Thymus samples yielded on average roughly 810,000 unique TCRB clonotypes, compared with 65,000 to 100,000 from blood samples.

The sample consisted of thymocytes. The receptor's source is a girl less than two years old with a congenital heart defect. Donor details come from another sample of the same person, matched by shared clones. This sequence uses TRBV28 and TRBJ1-2; there is no confident call for the D gene. Here is the DNA: TGTGCCAGCAGTTTTGACACGGTCTATGGCTACACCTTC. Protein translation: CASSFDTVYGYTF.